The T cell receptor beta chain described here comes from a study of blood T cell repertoires in COVID-19. Study-wide context: PBMCs, B-cell-depleted T cells, or T cells were the source of the cDNA or gDNA that made up the material.

Measured with immunoSEQ multiplex PCR; TCRdb has only the in-frame clones, and not every one. This table holds around 180,000 clones, roughly 70% found once. The germline V and J ends were trimmed by 6 bases and 3 bases, with 9 bases remaining between them. This CDR3 has 13 residues. Germline V gene data show CDR1 as SNHLY and CDR2 as FYNNEI. The sequenced sample was peripheral blood. This TCR derives from a woman aged 80 or over with acute or convalescent COVID-19. The rearrangement uses TRBV2 and TRBJ1-5; no clear D. The CDR3 DNA sequence: TGTGCCAGCAGCCAGGTTCTCAATCAGCCCCAGCATTTT. The encoded protein is CASSQVLNQPQHF. The variable domain in full, with the rest retrieved from reference TRBV2 and TRBJ1-5, is EPEVTQTPSHQVTQMGQEVILRCVPISNHLYFYWYRQILGQKVEFLVSFYNNEISEKSEIFDDQFSVERPDGSNFTLKIRSTKLEDSAMYFCASSQVLNQPQHFGDGTRLSIL.